One sample yielded the 29 T cell receptor beta chains listed below, sequenced in a study of T cell repertoires in cytomegalovirus infection. No antigen is known for these receptors. TCRdb re-derived calls from the reads in MiXCR, one entry per CDR3 protein. The sample lists some 270,000 distinct CDR3 sequences; roughly a fifth were seen once. Here the sequenced sample was cultured PBMCs, taken from culture after CMV antigen stimulation. The receptor source for this set is a human donor in good health (CMV status not recorded). Some clones in this sample may be carry-over from other donors' samples.

The chain combines TRBV4-2 with TRBJ2-3; 8 nucleotides match TRBD2. The CDR3 contains 21 residues. J lost 0 bases, V lost 2 bases, and 19 bases had no gene match. Germline V CDR1 and CDR2: LGHNA, YNFKEQ. CDR3: CASSQTPGAGGGPSSTDTQYF. CDR3 DNA sequence: TGTGCCAGCAGCCAAACCCCCGGGGCGGGAGGAGGGCCCTCTAGCACAGATACGCAGTATTTT.

The chain combines TRBV5-4 with TRBJ2-7; TRBD2 matches 13 bases. The V and J ends lost 4 bases and 7 bases, in that order; junction bases with no gene match: 5. The length of the CDR3 is 14 residues. Germline CDR1 and CDR2: SGHNT and YYREEE (reference sequence). The CDR3 region is CASSSPGLAGEQYF. The CDR3 DNA reads TGTGCCAGCAGCAGCCCGGGACTAGCGGGAGAGCAGTACTTC.

This clonotype was seen a handful of times. The chain has TRBV11-2 and TRBJ2-7; D perhaps matches TRBD2 (5 bases). This CDR3 comprises 14 residues. The V end was cut by 4 bases, the J end by 4 bases, with 14 bases between. Germline loops: CDR1 SGHAT, CDR2 FQNNGV. The CDR3 DNA sequence: TGTGCCAGCAGCTCACAGTTGGGAGCATACGAGCAGTACGTC. This translates into CASSSQLGAYEQYV.

This clonotype was observed at least ten times. V and J are TRBV7-9 and TRBJ2-5, with D maybe TRBD1 (5 bases). V shed 6 bases and J shed 5 bases, with 16 bases lying between them. The germline V gene encodes CDR1 SEHNR and CDR2 FQNEAQ (reference sequence). The CDR3 is made up of 14 amino acids. The CDR3 loop reads CASRVDSRAETQYF. The CDR3 DNA reads as TGTGCCAGCAGAGTCGACAGTCGGGCGGAGACCCAGTACTTC.

The chain joins TRBV20-1 to TRBJ2-2, with 10 positions matching TRBD2. Trimming removed 2 bases from V and 3 bases from J; junction bases left unmatched: 18. The germline V gene encodes CDR1 DFQATT and CDR2 SNEGSKA (reference sequence). CDR3 length: 20 amino acids. The CDR3 DNA is TGCAGTGCTAGAACACGCAGGGCTAGCGGGAGTGGGGCCGACACCGGGGAGCTGTTTTTT. Translated: CSARTRRASGSGADTGELFF.

There are a few counts of this clonotype. This chain joins TRBV5-1 and TRBJ1-1; maybe TRBD1 (6 bases). Germline V lookup: CDR1 SGHRS, CDR2 YFSETQ. CDR3 length equals 16 residues. V was cut by 2 bases and J by 1 base, with 15 bases left in between. CDR3 bases: TGCGCCAGCAGCTTCGGAAGGACAGCACCGAACACTGAAGCTTTCTTT. Translated: CASSFGRTAPNTEAFF.

This clonotype was counted a few times. Here the CDR3 reads CASRFRGLAPSGANVLTF. Here the CDR3 DNA reads TGTGCCAGCAGATTTAGGGGACTAGCGCCCTCTGGGGCCAACGTCCTGACTTTC. This sequence joins TRBV6-2 or TRBV6-3 and TRBJ2-6, with TRBD2 identical over 10 bases. CDR3 length: 18 amino acids. Trimming at V came to 6 bases and at J to 0 bases, leaving 8 bases not matched to a gene. Looked up from germline, CDR1 is MNHEY and CDR2 is SVGEGT.

This clonotype was counted many times. This chain connects TRBV7-6 to TRBJ1-5; D is undetermined. V dropped 5 bases and J dropped 2 bases, with 16 bases sitting between them. This CDR3 comprises 16 residues. Germline V CDR1 and CDR2: SGHVS, FNYEAQ. The CDR3 sequence: CASSSGAYGGNQPQHF. The CDR3 nucleotides are TGTGCCAGCAGCAGCGGAGCCTACGGGGGCAATCAGCCCCAGCATTTT.

This clonotype was recorded at least ten times. The rearrangement links TRBV7-2 to TRBJ1-2; D gene ambiguous. The CDR3 has 13 residues. Deletions cut 3 bases from V and 8 bases from J, with 13 bases between. Germline assignment: CDR1 SGHTA and CDR2 FQGNSA. This CDR3 reads CASSLNSELGYTF. The CDR3 DNA sequence: TGTGCCAGCAGCTTGAATAGTGAATTGGGCTACACCTTC. Based on the CDR3 plus reference TRBV7-2 and TRBJ1-2, the full variable domain is GAGVSQSPSNKVTEKGKDVELRCDPISGHTALYWYRQSLGQGLEFLIYFQGNSAPDKSGLPSDRFSAERTGGSVSTLTIQRTQQEDSAVYLCASSLNSELGYTFGSGTRLTVV.

This chain joins TRBV4-3 and TRBJ2-1, with TRBD2 matching over 8 bases. The CDR3 consists of 15 residues. J gave up 2 bases and V 1 base, and 1 base lay outside the gene matches. Germline V gene lookup returns CDR1 LGHNA and CDR2 YSLEER. The CDR3 sequence: CASSQVLAAYNEQFF. In DNA, the CDR3 is TGCGCCAGCAGCCAAGTACTAGCGGCCTACAATGAGCAGTTCTTC.

On this clonotype itself: This may arise from a read error, as a much more abundant clone is one base away. The chain employs TRBV19 and TRBJ1-1; D remains ambiguous. The CDR3 is 13 amino acids. CDR1 is LNHDA and CDR2 is SQIVND in the germline V gene (reference sequence). The CDR3 DNA reads TGTGCCAGTAGTCTAGATCGGGCACCTAAAGCTTTCTTT. It specifies CASSLDRAPKAFF.

V and J are TRBV10-3 and TRBJ2-7, with 10 bases matching TRBD1. The CDR3 has 13 amino acids. CDR1 and CDR2 from the germline V gene are ENHRY and SYGVKD. With V trimmed by 10 bases and J by 2 bases, 5 bases remained unmatched. CDR3 DNA: TGTGCCAGCCGGACAGGGGGGGCCTACGAGCAGTACTTC. This sequence encodes CASRTGGAYEQYF.

This clonotype appeared a few times. The rearrangement links TRBV14 to TRBJ1-1; the D is unclear. CDR1 is SGHDN, CDR2 FVKESK, per germline. This CDR3 spans 13 amino acids. With 1 base removed from V and 1 base from J, the gap between germline ends came to 4 bases. CDR3 protein: CASSQGRNTEAFF. CDR3 DNA: TGTGCCAGCAGCCAAGGGAGGAACACTGAAGCTTTCTTT.

This clonotype was seen more than once but under ten times. The V and J genes are TRBV6-5 and TRBJ2-5, with D tentatively TRBD2 (6 bases). The CDR3 runs 15 residues. Germline assignment: CDR1 MNHEY and CDR2 SVGAGI. The V end was cut by 6 bases, the J end by 3 bases, with 17 bases between. The chain's CDR3 is CASSQTRGQEETQYF. The DNA of the CDR3 is TGTGCCAGCAGCCAGACTAGAGGCCAGGAAGAGACCCAGTACTTC.

J is TRBJ2-5 and V is TRBV7-2, with 8 bases identical to TRBD1. The germline CDR1 and CDR2 sequences are SGHTA and FQGNSA. This CDR3 comprises 15 residues. V lost 4 bases, J lost 0 bases, and 4 bases stayed unmatched. CDR3 DNA sequence: TGTGCCAGCAGCTGGACAGGGATCTACCAAGAGACCCAGTACTTC. It encodes CASSWTGIYQETQYF. The variable domain in full, with the rest retrieved from reference TRBV7-2 and TRBJ2-5, is GAGVSQSPSNKVTEKGKDVELRCDPISGHTALYWYRQSLGQGLEFLIYFQGNSAPDKSGLPSDRFSAERTGGSVSTLTIQRTQQEDSAVYLCASSWTGIYQETQYFGPGTRLLVL.

The CDR3: CSARAGLQETQYF. CDR3 coding DNA: TGCAGTGCTAGGGCGGGACTTCAAGAGACCCAGTACTTC. The genes are TRBV20-1 and TRBJ2-5; a weak D match, TRBD2 (6 bases). CDR1 and CDR2 (germline): DFQATT, SNEGSKA (reference sequence). CDR3 length: 13 residues. The germline V and J ends were trimmed by 3 bases and 2 bases, with 10 bases remaining between them.

V is TRBV29-1 and J is TRBJ2-6; no definite D call. This CDR3 is 14 amino acids long. Deletions cut 3 bases from V and 1 base from J, with 7 bases between. Germline V lookup: CDR1 SQVTM, CDR2 ANQGSEA. DNA of the CDR3: TGCAGCGTTGAGACCGGATCTGGGGCCAACGTCCTGACTTTC. Translating it yields CSVETGSGANVLTF.

This clonotype was observed many times. This chain connects TRBV28 to TRBJ2-7; D is perhaps TRBD1 (5 bases). Looked up from germline, CDR1 is MDHEN and CDR2 is SYDVKM. This CDR3 has 12 amino acids. Trimming stripped 8 bases from V and 3 bases from J, with 11 bases between. DNA for the CDR3: TGTGCCAGCCTTTCAGGGCTCTACGAGCAGTACTTC. Its translation is CASLSGLYEQYF.

In regard to this clonotype: The junction departs from germline at one end; a sequencing error may be responsible. This rearrangement joins TRBV7-3 to TRBJ2-1, with 9 positions matching TRBD1. Per germline, CDR1 SGHTA and CDR2 FQGTGA. This CDR3 is 13 amino acids long. This CDR3 is CASSSPPPDRGSF. The CDR3 DNA reads as TGTGCCAGCAGCTCACCCCCCCCGGACAGGGGTTCGTTC. Using reference TRBV7-3 and TRBJ2-1 for the parts outside the CDR3, the full variable domain is GAGVSQTPSNKVTEKGKYVELRCDPISGHTALYWYRQSLGQGPEFLIYFQGTGAADDSGLPNDRFFAVRPEGSVSTLKIQRTERGDSAVYLCASSSPPPDRGSFGPGTRLTVL.

DNA for the CDR3: TGTGCCAGTGAACAGGGAGGATCTGGAAACACCATATATTTT. Translation gives CASEQGGSGNTIYF. The rearrangement links TRBV19 to TRBJ1-3, with D perhaps TRBD1 (6 bases). V shed 8 bases and J shed 1 base, with 12 bases lying between them. Germline lookup yields CDR1 LNHDA and CDR2 SQIVND (reference sequence). There are 14 residues in the CDR3. The variable domain in full, with the rest retrieved from reference TRBV19 and TRBJ1-3, is DGGITQSPKYLFRKEGQNVTLSCEQNLNHDAMYWYRQDPGQGLRLIYYSQIVNDFQKGDIAEGYSVSREKKESFPLTVTSAQKNPTAFYLCASEQGGSGNTIYFGEGSWLTVV.

The chain carries TRBV7-6 and TRBJ1-1; perhaps TRBD1 as D (6 bases). Germline V CDR1 and CDR2: SGHVS, FNYEAQ. This CDR3 is 17 amino acids long. V was clipped by 0 bases and J by 0 bases, with 14 bases between them. Here the CDR3 DNA reads TGTGCCAGCAGCTTAGCGCGGGGGGCAACTCTGAACACTGAAGCTTTCTTT. This gives the protein CASSLARGATLNTEAFF.

The chain couples TRBV12-3 or TRBV12-4 to TRBJ1-3; TRBD1 matches 7 bases. CDR3 size: 15 residues. The ends lost 5 bases at V and 5 bases at J; junction bases unmatched: 9. The CDR3: CASSNSDRDRNTIYF. DNA of the CDR3: TGTGCCAGCAGTAACAGCGACAGGGATAGAAACACCATATATTTT.

V is TRBV27 and J is TRBJ1-2; TRBD1 might be the D (6 bases). The CDR3 runs 13 residues. Germline V gene lookup returns CDR1 MNHEY and CDR2 SMNVEV (reference sequence). V shed 11 bases and J shed 2 bases, with 15 bases lying between them. CDR3 coding DNA: TGTGCCGTGGGGGGGCGCCCCAACTATGGCTACACCTTC. Amino acids: CAVGGRPNYGYTF.

On this clonotype itself: This may arise from a read error, as a much more abundant clone is one base away. J is TRBJ2-5 and V is TRBV7-2; D ambiguous. V lost 5 bases, J lost 2 bases, and 9 bases lay in between. CDR3 size: 13 residues. The V gene's germline CDR1 is SGHTA and CDR2 FQGNSA. CDR3 loop: CTSSAAYQETQYF. For the CDR3, the DNA is TGTACCAGCAGCGCAGCTTATCAAGAGACCCAGTACTTC.

In this sample, this clonotype turned up many times. This chain links TRBV12-3 or TRBV12-4 with TRBJ2-1, with a possible D match to TRBD2 (6 bases). CDR3 length: 13 residues. V was cut by 3 bases and J by 8 bases, with 11 bases left in between. CDR3 sequence: CASSFTGVYEQFF. CDR3 nucleotides: TGTGCCAGCAGTTTCACGGGAGTATATGAGCAGTTCTTC.

This clonotype was detected a few times. The chain links TRBV28 to TRBJ2-7; D tentatively fits TRBD1 or TRBD2 (5 bases each). CDR1 and CDR2 from the germline V gene are MDHEN and SYDVKM. This CDR3 contains 13 residues. Trimming took 6 bases from V and 2 from J, leaving 11 bases between them. For the CDR3, the DNA is TGTGCCAGCAGCGGGACGGAGACCTACGAGCAGTACTTC. Translated: CASSGTETYEQYF. Full variable domain (remainder filled in from reference TRBV28 and TRBJ2-7): DVKVTQSSRYLVKRTGEKVFLECVQDMDHENMFWYRQDPGLGLRLIYFSYDVKMKEKGDIPEGYSVSREKKERFSLILESASTNQTSMYLCASSGTETYEQYFGPGTRLTVT.

The sample holds a few counts of this clonotype. The chain couples TRBV6-6 to TRBJ2-1, with 7 positions matching TRBD2. The CDR3 has 13 residues. CDR1 and CDR2 (germline): MNHNY, SVGAGI (reference sequence). Trimming removed 6 bases from V and 8 bases from J; junction bases left unmatched: 7. Written as DNA, the CDR3 is TGTGCCAGCAGAGGACTAGTATACGATGAGCAGTTCTTC. As protein: CASRGLVYDEQFF.

The rearrangement links TRBV7-4 to TRBJ2-5; D may be TRBD1 (7 bases). The CDR3 is made up of 15 amino acids. CDR1 is SGHVT, CDR2 SQSDAQ, per germline. V was pared by 5 bases and J by 2 bases, with 15 bases between. CDR3 residues: CASSPRAGQQETQYF. The CDR3 DNA sequence: TGTGCCAGCAGCCCGAGGGCGGGACAGCAAGAGACCCAGTACTTC.

This clonotype has a handful of counts. The J gene is TRBJ2-7, the V gene TRBV11-2; TRBD2 agrees at 11 bases. CDR3 size: 15 residues. The germline gives CDR1 SGHAT, CDR2 FQNNGV. The trim removed 6 bases at V and 3 bases at J, leaving 7 bases unmatched. The CDR3 reads CASSPLAGGHYEQYF. The CDR3 DNA is TGTGCCAGCAGTCCCCTAGCGGGAGGCCACTACGAGCAGTACTTC.